This entry describes one T cell receptor (beta chain). Its target antigen remains unknown. No base qualities exist here, and no much larger clone lies one base off it. The CDR3, cysteine through phenylalanine, is 15 amino acids long. Just the 45-base CDR3 DNA is kept, in frame starting at base 1. After removal of 5 bases from V and 4 bases from J, the junction retains 8 bases not matched to a gene. In the germline V gene, CDR1 corresponds to SGHVS and CDR2 to FQNEAQ. This sample is part of a study of control samples from healthy donors and cancer patients (TCRdb year 2020). Libraries were built with the immunoSEQ multiplex PCR assay. In TCRdb, the immuneACCESS table is reduced to in-frame sequences with V and J assigned. These tables do not hold every clone; where another copy was compared, an unresolved V gene accounts for under half, and the others remain unexplained. In this sample the table shows about 110,000 clones, 80% to 90% of which occur a single time. Approximately 13% of the sample is taken by the ten largest.

This TCR was recovered from a woman between 50 and 59 years old in good health. The sequence is built from TRBV7-8 and TRBJ1-1, with TRBD1 identical over 9 junction bases. Sequenced input: blood. The CDR3 in this case is CASSPRDRVITEAFF. DNA sequence: TGTGCCAGCAGCCCCCGGGACAGGGTTATCACTGAAGCTTTCTTT.